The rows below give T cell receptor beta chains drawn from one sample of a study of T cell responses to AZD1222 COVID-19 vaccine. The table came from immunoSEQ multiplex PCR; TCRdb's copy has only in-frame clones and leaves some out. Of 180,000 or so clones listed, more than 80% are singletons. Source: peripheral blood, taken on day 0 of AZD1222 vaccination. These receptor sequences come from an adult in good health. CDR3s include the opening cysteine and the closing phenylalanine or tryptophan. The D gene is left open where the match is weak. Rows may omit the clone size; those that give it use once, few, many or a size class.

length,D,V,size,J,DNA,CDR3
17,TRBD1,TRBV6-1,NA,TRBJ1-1,TGTGCCAGCAGTGTTGGACCGGGACAGGGCCTTAACACTGAAGCTTTCTTT,CASSVGPGQGLNTEAFF
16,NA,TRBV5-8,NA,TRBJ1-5,TGTGCCAGCAGCTTAGTGGGGCAGGGAGTAGGTCAGCCCCAGCATTTT,CASSLVGQGVGQPQHF
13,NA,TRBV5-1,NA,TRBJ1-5,TGCGCCAGCAGTCCCGCAGGGAATCAGCCCCAGCATTTT,CASSPAGNQPQHF
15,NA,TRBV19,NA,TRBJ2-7,TGTGCCAGTAGTATGGGTGAGGAGGGCTCCTACGAGCAGTACTTC,CASSMGEEGSYEQYF
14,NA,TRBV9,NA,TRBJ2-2,TGTGCCAGCAGCAGGACGGCAAACACCGGGGAGCTGTTTTTT,CASSRTANTGELFF
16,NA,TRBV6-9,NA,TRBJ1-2,TGTGCCAGCAGTTATTCTGTGAGAGTCACTAACTATGGCTACACCTTC,CASSYSVRVTNYGYTF
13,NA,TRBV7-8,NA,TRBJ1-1,TGTGCCAGCAGCTTATTCAGCCAAAAAAGAGCTTTCTTT,CASSLFSQKRAFF
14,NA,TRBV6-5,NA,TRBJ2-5,TGTGCCAGCCAATCCTTGTGGCAAAAAGAGACCCAGTACTTC,CASQSLWQKETQYF
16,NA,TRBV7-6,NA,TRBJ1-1,TGTGCCAGCAGCTTAGCTGTGACAGCCATGAACACTGAAGCTTTCTTT,CASSLAVTAMNTEAFF
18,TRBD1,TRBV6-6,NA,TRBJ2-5,TGTGCCAGCAGTCGGGGTACTTTGACAGGGGGCGCAGGGGAGACCCAGTACTTC,CASSRGTLTGGAGETQYF
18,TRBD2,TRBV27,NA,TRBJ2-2,TGTGCCAGCATGAAGAAGCTACTAGCGGGAGGAAGTACCGGGGAGCTGTTTTTT,CASMKKLLAGGSTGELFF
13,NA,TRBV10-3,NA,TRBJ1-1,TGTGCCATCAGTGATTCTGGGAACACTGAAGCTTTCTTT,CAISDSGNTEAFF
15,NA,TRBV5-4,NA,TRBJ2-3,TGTGCCAGCAGCTTGGTAACAGGGAGCACAGATACGCAGTATTTT,CASSLVTGSTDTQYF
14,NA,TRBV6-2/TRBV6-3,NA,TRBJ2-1,TGTGCCAGCAGTTTTGCGAGCTCCTACAATGAGCAGTTCTTC,CASSFASSYNEQFF
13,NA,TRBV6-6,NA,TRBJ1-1,TGTGCCAGCAGTTATTTGGGGTACACTGAAGCTTTCTTT,CASSYLGYTEAFF
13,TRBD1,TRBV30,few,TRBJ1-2,TGTGCCTGGAGTCCAGGGACAGGGAATGGCTACACCTTC,CAWSPGTGNGYTF
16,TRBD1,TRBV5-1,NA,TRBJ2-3,TGCGCCAGCAGCTCTTCAGGGGGCCTTAGCACAGATACGCAGTATTTT,CASSSSGGLSTDTQYF
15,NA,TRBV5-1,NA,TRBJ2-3,TGCGCCAGCAGCTTGGCGGGGATTGGCACAGATACGCAGTATTTT,CASSLAGIGTDTQYF
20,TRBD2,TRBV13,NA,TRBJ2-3,TGTGCCAGCAGCTTAGCCGGGACTAGTACACCCCGTAGACTCAGGGGTACGCAGTATTTT,CASSLAGTSTPRRLRGTQYF
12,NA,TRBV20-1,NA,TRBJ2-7,TGCAGTGCTAGTCCGGACGGTTACGAGCAGTACTTC,CSASPDGYEQYF
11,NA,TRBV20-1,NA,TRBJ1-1,TGCAGTGCTTCGGGGAACACTGAAGCTTTCTTT,CSASGNTEAFF
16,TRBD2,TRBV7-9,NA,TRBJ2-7,TGTGCCAGCAGACCACCCGGCGGGGGGTCCACCTACGAGCAGTACTTC,CASRPPGGGSTYEQYF
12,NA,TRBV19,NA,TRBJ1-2,TGTGCCAGTACAATAGGGTCCGACGGCTACACCTTC,CASTIGSDGYTF
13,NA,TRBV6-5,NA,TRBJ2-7,TGTGCGGGGTCACAGCAGCCCTCCTACGAGCAGTACTTC,CAGSQQPSYEQYF
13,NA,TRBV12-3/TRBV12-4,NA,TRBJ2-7,TGTGCCAGCAGTTTAGGTATTGCCAACGAGCAGTACTTC,CASSLGIANEQYF
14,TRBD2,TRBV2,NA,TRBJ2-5,TGTGCCAGCAGTGACGGACTAGCAATAGAGACCCAGTACTTC,CASSDGLAIETQYF
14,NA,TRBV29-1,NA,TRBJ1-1,TGCAGCGTTGAGATGCGGGTGGTAGACACTGAAGCTTTCTTT,CSVEMRVVDTEAFF
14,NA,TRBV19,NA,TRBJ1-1,TGTGCCAGTAGGCGTACACTACTCCGTCTGGAAGCTTTCTTT,CASRRTLLRLEAFF
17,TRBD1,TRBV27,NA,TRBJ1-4,TGTGCCAGCAACAATCGGGGACAGGCAGGACCTAATGAAAAACTGTTTTTT,CASNNRGQAGPNEKLFF
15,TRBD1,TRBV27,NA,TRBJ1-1,TGTGCCAGCAGTTTAGTCTGGGACAGGAACACTGAAGCTTTCTTT,CASSLVWDRNTEAFF
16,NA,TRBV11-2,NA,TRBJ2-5,TGTGCCAGCAGCTTCGATGCGTCTGGCGCAGGAGAGACCCAGTACTTC,CASSFDASGAGETQYF
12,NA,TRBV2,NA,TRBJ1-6,TGTGCCAGCAGTTCAAGGGACTCACCCCTCCACTTT,CASSSRDSPLHF
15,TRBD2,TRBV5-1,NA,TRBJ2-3,TGCGCCAGCGGAAGACTAGCGGGGAACACAGATACGCAGTATTTT,CASGRLAGNTDTQYF
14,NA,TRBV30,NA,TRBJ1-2,TGTGCCTGCCCTGGCGACAGGTTTTACTATGGCTACACCTTC,CACPGDRFYYGYTF
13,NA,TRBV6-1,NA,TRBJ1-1,TGTGCCAGCAGTGAAGTCTGGACATCTGAAGCTTTCTTT,CASSEVWTSEAFF
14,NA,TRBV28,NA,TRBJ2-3,TGTGCCAGCAGTGCTGGCGGGATTACAGATACGCAGTATTTT,CASSAGGITDTQYF
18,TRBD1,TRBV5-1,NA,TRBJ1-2,TGCGCCAGCAGCGCCGCCGGGACAGGGGATCGGTACAACTATGGCTACACCTTC,CASSAAGTGDRYNYGYTF
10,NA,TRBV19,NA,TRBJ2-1,TGTGCCAGTAGTGGAAGTGAGCAGTTCTTC,CASSGSEQFF
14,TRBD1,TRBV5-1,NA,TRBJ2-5,TGCGCCAGCAGCTCAATACAGGGGGAAGAGACCCAGTACTTC,CASSSIQGEETQYF
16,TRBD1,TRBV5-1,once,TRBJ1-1,TGCGCCAGCAGCTTGGAATACGGACAGGGGAACACTGAAGCTTTCTTT,CASSLEYGQGNTEAFF
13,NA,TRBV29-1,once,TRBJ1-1,TGCAGCGCTTCAGGGTGGGCTAACACTGAAGCTTTCTTT,CSASGWANTEAFF
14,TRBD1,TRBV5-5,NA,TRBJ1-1,TGTGCCAGCAGCTTTGACAGGGTAGTCACTGAAGCTTTCTTT,CASSFDRVVTEAFF
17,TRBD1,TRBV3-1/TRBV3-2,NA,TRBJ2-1,TGTGCCAGCAGCCAAGGTCCGGGACAGGGGGCGTCCGATGAGCAGTTCTTC,CASSQGPGQGASDEQFF
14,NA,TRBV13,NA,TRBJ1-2,TGTGCCAGCAGCTTAGCTAGACAGATCTATGGCTACACCTTC,CASSLARQIYGYTF
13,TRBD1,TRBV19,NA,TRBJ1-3,TGTGCCAGCCCCGGGACAGCTGGAAACACCATATATTTT,CASPGTAGNTIYF
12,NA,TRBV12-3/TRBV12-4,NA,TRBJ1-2,TGTGCCAGCATCCAGGGGCTGGAGGGCTACACCTTC,CASIQGLEGYTF
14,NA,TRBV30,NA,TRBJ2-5,TGTGCCTGGAGTGCGGGGGGGACAGAAGAGACCCAGTACTTC,CAWSAGGTEETQYF
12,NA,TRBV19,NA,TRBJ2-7,TGTGCCAGTGGACAAACAACGGGCGAGCAGTACTTC,CASGQTTGEQYF
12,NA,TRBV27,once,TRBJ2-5,TGTGCCAGCTCCGATCTCGTGGAGACCCAGTACTTC,CASSDLVETQYF
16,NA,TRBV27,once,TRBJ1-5,TGTGCCAGCAGTCTCTCTGGAGGGTATAGCAATCAGCCCCAGCATTTT,CASSLSGGYSNQPQHF
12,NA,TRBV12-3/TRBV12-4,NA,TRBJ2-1,TGTGCCAGCAGTCCCAGATACAATGAGCAGTTCTTC,CASSPRYNEQFF
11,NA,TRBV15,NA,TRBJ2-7,TGTGCCACCAGCCCCGGGGGCGAGCAGTACTTC,CATSPGGEQYF
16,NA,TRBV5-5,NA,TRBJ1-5,TGTGCCAGCAGCTTGGCGTCGGGGTATAGCAATCAGCCCCAGCATTTT,CASSLASGYSNQPQHF
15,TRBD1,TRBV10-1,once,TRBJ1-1,TGCGCCAGCAGTGATGGGGACAGGGGGTATGCTGAAGCTTTCTTT,CASSDGDRGYAEAFF
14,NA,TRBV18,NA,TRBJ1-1,TGTGCCAGCTCACCCCTCTCCAAGAACACTGAAGCTTTCTTT,CASSPLSKNTEAFF